The 15 T cell receptor beta chains given below trace back to one sample, sequenced in a study of beta chain features in type 1 diabetes. No cognate antigen is known for these TCRs. The study's findings and limits: Type 1 diabetes patients had TCRB CDR3s that were shorter (moderately but significantly so) in all four CD4+ subsets.

The investigators reverse transcribed all of the isolated RNA, so they sequenced expressed TCRB transcripts. Sequencing was performed with immunoSEQ multiplex PCR; in TCRdb, only in-frame clones are kept and a portion is missing. Of over 150,000 clones listed, 10% were seen once; the top ten hold roughly 0.45%. Sequencing was carried out using central memory CD4+ T cells from blood. All receptors come from a man aged 25-45 years with type 1 diabetes.

The chain uses TRBV5-4 and TRBJ2-3, with D tentatively TRBD2 (5 bases). The CDR3 consists of 16 residues. V lost 4 bases, J lost 0 bases, and 15 bases lay in between. Germline V CDR1 and CDR2: SGHNT, YYREEE (reference sequence). CDR3 in DNA: TGTGCCAGCAGCGGGAGTCAGACCCGAAGCACAGATACGCAGTATTTT. As protein: CASSGSQTRSTDTQYF.

The sample holds a few counts of this clone. The chain uses TRBV5-1 and TRBJ2-1; no clear D gene. Germline V lookup: CDR1 SGHRS, CDR2 YFSETQ. Trimming pared 1 base from V and 6 bases from J, leaving 11 bases between. This CDR3 has 14 amino acids. CDR3 amino acids: CASSLLLDLNEQFF. In DNA form, the CDR3 reads TGCGCCAGCAGCTTGCTCCTAGACCTCAATGAGCAGTTCTTC.

This clone turned up a few times. This sequence joins TRBV7-2 and TRBJ1-2; D not resolved. Germline values: CDR1 SGHTA, CDR2 FQGNSA. This CDR3 is 13 amino acids long. The V gene lost 6 bases and the J gene lost 3 bases, with 11 bases spanning the gap. CDR3 nucleotide sequence: TGTGCCAGCAGTCCTACTAATGACTATGGCTACACCTTC. This gives the protein CASSPTNDYGYTF.

This chain links TRBV5-1 with TRBJ2-5; possible D gene TRBD1, 6 bases. The CDR3 contains 15 residues. Per the germline V gene, CDR1 is SGHRS and CDR2 is YFSETQ. Trimming pared 4 bases from V and 3 bases from J, leaving 16 bases between. The CDR3 loop reads CASSVAGTIEETQYF. The CDR3 coding sequence is TGCGCCAGCAGCGTAGCCGGGACAATCGAAGAGACCCAGTACTTC.

There are a few counts of this clone. J is TRBJ2-1 and V is TRBV11-2; 8 bases are shared with TRBD2. The CDR3 is 16 residues long. V dropped 2 bases and J dropped 8; count of bases not matched to a gene: 11. Germline V CDR1 and CDR2: SGHAT, FQNNGV. The CDR3 DNA reads TGTGCCAGCAGCTTAATTGTCAGCGGGAGTGGAGATGAGCAGTTCTTC. It yields the protein CASSLIVSGSGDEQFF.

This clone came up a few times. J is TRBJ2-2 and V is TRBV5-6; 7 positions match TRBD2. J lost 1 base, V lost 3 bases, and 6 bases had no gene match. The CDR3 is 16 residues long. Germline CDR1 and CDR2: SGHDT and YYEEEE. The CDR3 loop is CASSSWTSGNTGELFF. The CDR3 DNA sequence: TGTGCCAGCAGCTCCTGGACTAGTGGGAACACCGGGGAGCTGTTTTTT.

The V call is TRBV5-1, the J call TRBJ2-2; the D is unclear. There are 14 residues in the CDR3. The V end lost 5 bases, the J end lost 0 bases, and 8 bases lay between the germline ends. Germline V CDR1 and CDR2: SGHRS, YFSETQ. The CDR3: CASRVQTNTGELFF. The CDR3 nucleotides read TGCGCCAGCAGGGTCCAGACGAACACCGGGGAGCTGTTTTTT.

This clone was counted between two and nine times. This sequence joins TRBV7-3 and TRBJ1-1; the D gene is possibly TRBD1 (5 bases). The V end was cut by 6 bases, the J end by 3 bases, with 11 bases between. CDR1 is SGHTA and CDR2 is FQGTGA in the germline V gene. The length of the CDR3 is 13 residues. The DNA for the CDR3 is TGTGCCAGCAGTAGGGGTTCGGACACTGAAGCTTTCTTT. Its translation: CASSRGSDTEAFF.

V is TRBV18 and J is TRBJ1-1; TRBD1 might be the D (6 bases). Looked up from germline, CDR1 is KGHSH and CDR2 is LQKENI. This CDR3 has 15 residues. Trimming stripped 4 bases from V and 5 bases from J, with 17 bases between. In nucleotides, the CDR3 is TGTGCCAGCTCACACTCACAGGGACCGGGGACTGAAGCTTTCTTT. Translation: CASSHSQGPGTEAFF.

The J gene is TRBJ2-7, the V gene TRBV6-1, with 9 bases fitting TRBD1. CDR1 and CDR2 (germline): MNHNS, SASEGT. The length of the CDR3 is 14 residues. V gave up 7 bases and J gave up 3 bases; unmatched junction bases: 7. The CDR3 here is CASNPGTGIYEQYF. The CDR3 nucleotides read TGTGCCAGCAACCCCGGGACAGGGATCTACGAGCAGTACTTC.

A few counts support this clone. The V and J genes are TRBV7-9 and TRBJ2-5; D is undetermined. Looked up from germline, CDR1 is SEHNR and CDR2 is FQNEAQ (reference sequence). V was cut by 1 base and J by 2 bases, with 11 bases left in between. The CDR3 contains 15 residues. CDR3: CASSLGRPVQETQYF. CDR3 sequence (DNA): TGTGCCAGCAGCTTAGGGCGGCCGGTGCAAGAGACCCAGTACTTC.

This clone turned up a few times. The chain has TRBV7-2 and TRBJ1-4, with D perhaps TRBD1 (5 bases). The CDR3 is 13 amino acids. The germline V gene has CDR1 SGHTA and CDR2 FQGNSA. Trimming removed 2 bases at V and 5 bases at J, with 6 bases between. The CDR3 DNA reads as TGTGCCAGCAGCTTAAGGGGAAATGAAAAACTGTTTTTT. Protein sequence: CASSLRGNEKLFF.

The chain combines TRBV29-1 with TRBJ2-5; no firm D call. The V end was cut by 1 base, the J end by 0 bases, with 6 bases between. The CDR3 contains 13 residues. The germline V gene has CDR1 SQVTM and CDR2 ANQGSEA. This CDR3 is CSVEASHQETQYF. The CDR3, as DNA: TGCAGCGTTGAAGCTTCCCACCAAGAGACCCAGTACTTC. The whole variable domain, remainder taken from reference TRBV29-1 and TRBJ2-5, is SAVISQKPSRDICQRGTSLTIQCQVDSQVTMMFWYRQQPGQSLTLIATANQGSEATYESGFVIDKFPISRPNLTFSTLTVSNMSPEDSSIYLCSVEASHQETQYFGPGTRLLVL.

The chain links TRBV5-1 to TRBJ1-4; possible D gene TRBD1, 5 bases. CDR3 size: 13 residues. Germline-derived CDR1 and CDR2 are SGHRS and YFSETQ. Trimming pared 4 bases from V and 11 bases from J, leaving 15 bases between. DNA of the CDR3: TGCGCCAGCAGCGTCGACAAGGAGGGGAAACTGTTTTTT. Protein: CASSVDKEGKLFF.

The chain has TRBV4-1 and TRBJ1-1; TRBD1 aligns across 7 bases. The CDR3 is made up of 16 amino acids. V lost 0 bases and J lost 1; bases outside the gene matches: 5. The germline V gene encodes CDR1 MGHRA and CDR2 YSYEKL. The CDR3 sequence: CASSQEQGLRNTEAFF. The CDR3 DNA is TGCGCCAGCAGCCAAGAACAGGGGTTAAGGAACACTGAAGCTTTCTTT.